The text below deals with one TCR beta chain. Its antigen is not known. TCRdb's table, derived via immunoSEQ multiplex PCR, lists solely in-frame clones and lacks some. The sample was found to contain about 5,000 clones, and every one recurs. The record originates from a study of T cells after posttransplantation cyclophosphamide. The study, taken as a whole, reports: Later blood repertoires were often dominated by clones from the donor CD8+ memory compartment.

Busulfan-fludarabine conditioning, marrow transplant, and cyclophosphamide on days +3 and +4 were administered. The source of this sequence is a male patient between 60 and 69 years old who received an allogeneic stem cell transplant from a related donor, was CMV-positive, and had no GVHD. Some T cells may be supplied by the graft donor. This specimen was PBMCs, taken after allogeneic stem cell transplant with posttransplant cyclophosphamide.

CDR3 nucleotides: TGTGCCAGCAGTGGACAGGTACTGAACACTGAAGCTTTCTTT. Translated: CASSGQVLNTEAFF. This chain links TRBV6-5 with TRBJ1-1, with 7 bases identical to TRBD1. V dropped 5 bases and J dropped 0; count of bases not matched to a gene: 3. The CDR3 runs to 14 residues. Germline V gene lookup returns CDR1 MNHEY and CDR2 SVGAGI.